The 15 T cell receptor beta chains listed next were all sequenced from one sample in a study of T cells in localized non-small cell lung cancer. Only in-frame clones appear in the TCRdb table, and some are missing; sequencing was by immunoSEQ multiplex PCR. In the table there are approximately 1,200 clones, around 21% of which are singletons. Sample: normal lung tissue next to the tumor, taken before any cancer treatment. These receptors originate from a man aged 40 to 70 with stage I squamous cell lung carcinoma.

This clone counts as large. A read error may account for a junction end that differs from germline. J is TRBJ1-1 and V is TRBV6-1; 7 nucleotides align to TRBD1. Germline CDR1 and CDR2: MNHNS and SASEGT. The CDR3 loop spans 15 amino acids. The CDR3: CAISEVGTANTEAFF. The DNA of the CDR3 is TGTGCCATCAGTGAAGTAGGGACAGCGAACACTGAAGCTTTCTTT.

The CDR3 spells CASSSRVTYNSPLHF. DNA for the CDR3: TGTGCCAGCAGCTCCCGGGTCACCTATAATTCACCCCTCCACTTT. V usage is TRBV11-3 and J usage is TRBJ1-6; D not certain. V was cut by 4 bases and J by 2 bases, with 9 bases left in between. The CDR3 runs 15 residues. Germline values: CDR1 SGHNT, CDR2 YENEEA.

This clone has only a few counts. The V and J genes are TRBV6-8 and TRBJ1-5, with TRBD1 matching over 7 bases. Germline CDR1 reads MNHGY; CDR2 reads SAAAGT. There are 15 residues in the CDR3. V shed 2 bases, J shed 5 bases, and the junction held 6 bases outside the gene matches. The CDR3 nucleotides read TGTGCCAGCAGTTACACGACAGGGTCGGATCAGCCCCAGCATTTT. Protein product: CASSYTTGSDQPQHF.

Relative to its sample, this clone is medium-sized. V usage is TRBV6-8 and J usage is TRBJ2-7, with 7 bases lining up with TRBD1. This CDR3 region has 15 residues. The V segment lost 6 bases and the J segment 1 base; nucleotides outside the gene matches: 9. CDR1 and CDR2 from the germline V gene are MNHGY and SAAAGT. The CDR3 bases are TGTGCCAGCAGAGTGGACAGGTGGATGTCCTACGAGCAGTACTTC. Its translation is CASRVDRWMSYEQYF.

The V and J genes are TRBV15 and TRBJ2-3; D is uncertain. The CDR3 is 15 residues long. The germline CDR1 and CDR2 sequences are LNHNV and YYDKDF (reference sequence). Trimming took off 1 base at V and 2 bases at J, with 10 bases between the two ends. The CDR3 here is CATSRGQADTDTQYF. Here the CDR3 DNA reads TGTGCCACCAGCAGAGGTCAGGCAGACACAGATACGCAGTATTTT.

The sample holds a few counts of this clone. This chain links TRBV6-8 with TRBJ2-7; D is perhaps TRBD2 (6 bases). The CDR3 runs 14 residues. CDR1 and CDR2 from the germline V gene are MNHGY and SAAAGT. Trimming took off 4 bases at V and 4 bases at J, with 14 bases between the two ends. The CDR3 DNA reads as TGTGCCAGCAGTTCCCTAGAGGCGGGGTACGAGCAGTACTTC. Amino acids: CASSSLEAGYEQYF.

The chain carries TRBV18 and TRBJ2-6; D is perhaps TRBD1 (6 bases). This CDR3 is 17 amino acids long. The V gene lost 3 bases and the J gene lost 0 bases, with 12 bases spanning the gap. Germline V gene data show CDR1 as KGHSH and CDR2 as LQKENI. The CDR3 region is CASSPRQASSGANVLTF. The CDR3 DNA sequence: TGTGCCAGCTCACCTCGACAGGCCAGCTCTGGGGCCAACGTCCTGACTTTC.

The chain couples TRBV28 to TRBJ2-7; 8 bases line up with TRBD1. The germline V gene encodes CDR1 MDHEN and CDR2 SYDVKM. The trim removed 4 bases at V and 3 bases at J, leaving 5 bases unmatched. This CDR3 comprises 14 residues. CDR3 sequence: CASSWGTGNYEQYF. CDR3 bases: TGTGCCAGCAGTTGGGGGACAGGTAACTACGAGCAGTACTTC. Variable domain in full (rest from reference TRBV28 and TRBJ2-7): DVKVTQSSRYLVKRTGEKVFLECVQDMDHENMFWYRQDPGLGLRLIYFSYDVKMKEKGDIPEGYSVSREKKERFSLILESASTNQTSMYLCASSWGTGNYEQYFGPGTRLTVT.

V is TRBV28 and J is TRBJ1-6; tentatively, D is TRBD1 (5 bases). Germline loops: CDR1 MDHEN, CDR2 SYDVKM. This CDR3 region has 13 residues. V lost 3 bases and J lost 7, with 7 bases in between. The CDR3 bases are TGTGCCAGCAGTTTGGGGGGGAATTCACCCCTCCACTTT. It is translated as CASSLGGNSPLHF.

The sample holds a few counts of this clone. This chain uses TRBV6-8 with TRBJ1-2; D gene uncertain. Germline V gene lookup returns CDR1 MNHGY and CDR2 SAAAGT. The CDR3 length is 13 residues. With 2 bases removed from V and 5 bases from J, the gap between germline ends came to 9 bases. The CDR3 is CASSYTSDYGYTF. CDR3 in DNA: TGTGCCAGCAGTTACACTTCAGATTATGGCTACACCTTC.

The CDR3: CAWSPGGELFF. The DNA of the CDR3 is TGTGCCTGGAGTCCCGGCGGGGAGCTGTTTTTT. The V gene is TRBV30, the J gene TRBJ2-2; D unresolved. The CDR3 sequence is 11 residues long. The germline CDR1 and CDR2 sequences are GTSNPN and SVGIG (reference sequence). With 2 bases removed from V and 7 bases from J, the gap between germline ends came to 5 bases.

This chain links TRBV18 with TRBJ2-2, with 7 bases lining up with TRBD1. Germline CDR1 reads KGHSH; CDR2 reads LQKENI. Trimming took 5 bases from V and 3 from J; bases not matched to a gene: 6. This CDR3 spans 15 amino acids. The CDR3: CASSKTGADTGELFF. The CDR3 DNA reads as TGTGCCAGCTCAAAAACAGGGGCGGACACCGGGGAGCTGTTTTTT.

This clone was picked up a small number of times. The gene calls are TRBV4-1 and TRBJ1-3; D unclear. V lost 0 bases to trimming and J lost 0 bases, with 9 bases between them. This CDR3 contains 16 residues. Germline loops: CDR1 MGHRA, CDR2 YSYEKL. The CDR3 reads CASSQDPPLSGNTIYF. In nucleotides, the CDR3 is TGCGCCAGCAGCCAAGATCCCCCCCTCTCTGGAAACACCATATATTTT.

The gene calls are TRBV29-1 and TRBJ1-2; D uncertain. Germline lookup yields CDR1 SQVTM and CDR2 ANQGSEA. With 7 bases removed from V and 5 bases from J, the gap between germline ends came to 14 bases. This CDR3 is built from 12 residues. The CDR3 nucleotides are TGCAGCGGTAAGGGCTCCAGTTATGGCTACACCTTC. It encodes CSGKGSSYGYTF.

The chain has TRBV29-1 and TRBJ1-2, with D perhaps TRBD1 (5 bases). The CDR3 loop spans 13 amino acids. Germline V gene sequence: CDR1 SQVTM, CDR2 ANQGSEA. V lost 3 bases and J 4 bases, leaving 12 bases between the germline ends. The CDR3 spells CSVDRQLGYGYTF. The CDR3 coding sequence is TGCAGCGTTGACAGACAGCTTGGCTATGGCTACACCTTC. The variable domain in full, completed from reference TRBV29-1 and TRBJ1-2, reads SAVISQKPSRDICQRGTSLTIQCQVDSQVTMMFWYRQQPGQSLTLIATANQGSEATYESGFVIDKFPISRPNLTFSTLTVSNMSPEDSSIYLCSVDRQLGYGYTFGSGTRLTVV.